The next 21 T cell receptor beta chains were all read from a single sample in a study of T cell repertoires in cytomegalovirus infection. Each CDR3 protein gets one entry after TCRdb re-called the reads with MiXCR. Among 360,000 or so distinct CDR3 sequences listed, 34% were seen once. Their target antigens are unknown. This specimen consisted of cultured PBMCs, obtained from culture after CMV antigen stimulation. These receptor sequences come from a human donor in good health (CMV status not recorded). Some clones in this sample may be carry-over from other donors' samples.

This clonotype was seen only a few times. The chain couples TRBV6-5 to TRBJ1-4; no clear D. Trimming took off 0 bases at V and 0 bases at J, with 8 bases between the two ends. The CDR3 has 16 residues. CDR1 is MNHEY, CDR2 SVGAGI, per germline. CDR3 residues: CASSYSERATNEKLFF. For the CDR3, the DNA is TGTGCCAGCAGTTACTCTGAGAGGGCAACTAATGAAAAACTGTTTTTT.

This clonotype has only a few counts. The gene calls are TRBV7-2 and TRBJ2-5; tentatively, D is TRBD2 (5 bases). Between the trimmed V and J ends, which lost 4 bases and 9 bases, there was a span of 15 bases. This CDR3 contains 13 residues. Germline-derived CDR1 and CDR2 are SGHTA and FQGNSA. For the CDR3, the DNA is TGTGCCAGCAGCTCCCCTCGGGTGAGGGCCCAGTACTTC. Translating gives CASSSPRVRAQYF.

The gene calls are TRBV24-1 and TRBJ2-3; 10 nucleotides agree with TRBD2. The V gene end was trimmed by 9 bases and the J gene end by 4 bases; junction bases not matched to a gene: 6. This CDR3 has 14 amino acids. The germline gives CDR1 KGHDR, CDR2 SFDVKD. CDR3 residues: CATRSGRVADTQYF. CDR3 DNA: TGTGCCACCCGAAGCGGGAGGGTGGCAGATACGCAGTATTTT.

This clonotype came up a few times. CDR3 sequence: CASSFSWGSNSPLHF. DNA for the CDR3: TGTGCCAGCAGCTTCTCGTGGGGGTCCAATTCACCCCTCCACTTT. The rearrangement links TRBV7-2 to TRBJ1-6; D possibly corresponds to TRBD1 (5 bases). Germline loops: CDR1 SGHTA, CDR2 FQGNSA. This CDR3 is built from 15 residues. V was pared by 3 bases and J by 7 bases, with 13 bases between.

This clonotype showed up just a few times. The genes are TRBV7-9 and TRBJ1-2; D not certain. The CDR3 has 13 amino acids. The V end was cut by 5 bases, the J end by 2 bases, with 9 bases between. Looked up from germline, CDR1 is SEHNR and CDR2 is FQNEAQ (reference sequence). In DNA, the CDR3 is TGTGCCAGCAGCGCGGGAGAGAACTATGGCTACACCTTC. It yields the protein CASSAGENYGYTF.

The sample holds many counts of this clonotype. The V call is TRBV7-8, the J call TRBJ1-1, with 9 bases matching TRBD1. CDR1 and CDR2 from the germline V gene are SGHVS and FQNEAQ. The J segment lost 7 bases and the V segment lost 3 bases, leaving 12 bases of the junction unmatched. The CDR3 has 16 residues. This CDR3 reads CASSLRDREATDEAFF. Here the CDR3 DNA reads TGTGCCAGCAGCTTGCGGGACAGGGAGGCAACTGATGAAGCTTTCTTT.

The V call is TRBV7-2, the J call TRBJ2-5; D call uncertain. The V end was cut by 5 bases, the J end by 4 bases, with 11 bases between. CDR3 length equals 13 residues. Germline V gives CDR1 SGHTA, CDR2 FQGNSA. CDR3 sequence reads: CASSQGSGETQYF. DNA for the CDR3: TGTGCCAGCAGCCAAGGGTCAGGAGAGACCCAGTACTTC.

This clonotype has a handful of counts. The V call is TRBV6-2 or TRBV6-3, the J call TRBJ1-1, with TRBD1 matching over 9 bases. The germline V gene encodes CDR1 MNHEY and CDR2 SVGEGT. The V and J ends lost 4 bases and 1 base, in that order; junction bases with no gene match: 7. CDR3 length equals 16 residues. For the CDR3, the DNA is TGTGCCAGCAGTTCAACAGGGGGCGCGGCGAACACTGAAGCTTTCTTT. This sequence encodes CASSSTGGAANTEAFF.

This clonotype was found a few times. This chain joins TRBV28 and TRBJ2-1, with 11 bases fitting TRBD1. V was pared by 5 bases and J by 5 bases, with 8 bases of the junction left unmatched. Germline lookup yields CDR1 MDHEN and CDR2 SYDVKM. The CDR3 runs to 16 residues. The CDR3 DNA follows: TGTGCCAGCAGTCTAGGGACAGGGGGAGTAGACAATGAGCAGTTCTTC. Translation: CASSLGTGGVDNEQFF.

This clonotype was detected only a few times. The chain links TRBV10-3 to TRBJ1-2; D not certain. Germline V gene lookup returns CDR1 ENHRY and CDR2 SYGVKD. Trimming removed 0 bases at V and 6 bases at J, with 11 bases between. The CDR3 runs 14 residues. The CDR3 DNA reads as TGTGCCATCAGTGAGTCCGCAGGTTCTAATGGCTACACCTTC. Its translation is CAISESAGSNGYTF.

This chain connects TRBV4-3 to TRBJ2-5; 10 positions agree with TRBD2. The V gene end was trimmed by 0 bases and the J gene end by 3 bases; junction bases not matched to a gene: 7. The CDR3 extends over 17 amino acids. Germline CDR1 is LGHNA and CDR2 is YSLEER. CDR3 region: CASSQDPAGGLKETQYF. DNA for the CDR3: TGCGCCAGCAGCCAAGATCCAGCGGGAGGGTTAAAAGAGACCCAGTACTTC.

This clonotype was seen a single time. The chain is built from TRBV7-3 and TRBJ2-6; D call uncertain. The V gene lost 5 bases and the J gene lost 4 bases, with 9 bases spanning the gap. CDR3 length: 14 amino acids. Germline-derived CDR1 and CDR2 are SGHTA and FQGTGA. The CDR3 reads CASSPRLGANVLTF. CDR3 sequence (DNA): TGTGCCAGCAGCCCTCGTTTGGGGGCCAACGTCCTGACTTTC. Combining the CDR3 with reference TRBV7-3 and TRBJ2-6 gives the whole variable domain GAGVSQTPSNKVTEKGKYVELRCDPISGHTALYWYRQSLGQGPEFLIYFQGTGAADDSGLPNDRFFAVRPEGSVSTLKIQRTERGDSAVYLCASSPRLGANVLTFGAGSRLTVL.

J is TRBJ2-7 and V is TRBV5-1, with TRBD2 matching over 7 bases. The germline V gene encodes CDR1 SGHRS and CDR2 YFSETQ. The V segment lost 0 bases and the J segment 9 bases; nucleotides outside the gene matches: 12. The CDR3 covers 15 residues. This CDR3 is CASSLDGRETSPQYF. The CDR3 DNA follows: TGCGCCAGCAGCTTGGATGGCAGAGAGACTAGCCCGCAGTACTTC.

This chain joins TRBV19 and TRBJ1-4, with 9 bases matching TRBD1. V was clipped by 5 bases and J by 6 bases; unmatched bases: 1. The CDR3 runs to 13 residues. The germline gives CDR1 LNHDA, CDR2 SQIVND (reference sequence). The CDR3 reads CASSGTGYEKLFF. CDR3 nucleotide sequence: TGTGCCAGTAGTGGGACAGGGTATGAAAAACTGTTTTTT.

The CDR3, as DNA: TGTGCCAGCAGCTTAGTCGCTAGCGGGAGGGCCGGGGAGACCCAGTACTTC. Protein product: CASSLVASGRAGETQYF. This rearrangement joins TRBV7-2 to TRBJ2-5, with TRBD2 identical over 12 bases. This CDR3 comprises 17 residues. The V gene end was trimmed by 1 base and the J gene end by 5 bases; junction bases not matched to a gene: 8. Germline CDR1 reads SGHTA; CDR2 reads FQGNSA.

The J gene is TRBJ2-1, the V gene TRBV29-1; 11 bases line up with TRBD1. With 7 bases clipped from V and 9 bases from J, the junction kept 14 bases outside the gene matches. The germline V gene encodes CDR1 SQVTM and CDR2 ANQGSEA. The CDR3 runs to 15 residues. The CDR3 bases are TGCAGCGCCAGACGGACAGGGGGCGCGGGGGGTGAGCAGTTCTTC. It encodes CSARRTGGAGGEQFF.

This clonotype was counted between two and nine times. CDR3 region: CASSQELKRTDTQYF. The CDR3 DNA reads as TGTGCCAGCAGCCAAGAATTAAAACGCACAGATACGCAGTATTTT. V gene TRBV3-1 combines with J gene TRBJ2-3, with D unresolved. The CDR3 extends over 15 amino acids. The germline V gene encodes CDR1 LGHDT and CDR2 YNNKEL (reference sequence). Trimming took off 0 bases at V and 1 base at J, with 8 bases between the two ends.

The chain has TRBV5-4 and TRBJ2-3, with 10 bases aligning to TRBD2. This CDR3 has 16 residues. Germline CDR1 is SGHNT and CDR2 is YYREEE (reference sequence). V lost 5 bases and J lost 5; bases outside the gene matches: 11. The CDR3 reads CASRFGTSVQGDTQYF. The CDR3 nucleotides are TGTGCCAGCAGGTTCGGGACTAGCGTCCAGGGAGATACGCAGTATTTT.

This clonotype was counted only a few times. The V gene is TRBV7-2, the J gene TRBJ2-2; tentatively, D is TRBD2 (6 bases). The CDR3 covers 15 residues. CDR1 is SGHTA, CDR2 FQGNSA, per germline. The V end lost 5 bases, the J end lost 1 base, and 11 bases lay between the germline ends. CDR3 sequence reads: CASSPLALNTGELFF. The CDR3 DNA sequence: TGTGCCAGCAGCCCCCTAGCGTTGAACACCGGGGAGCTGTTTTTT. The whole variable domain, filled in from reference TRBV7-2 and TRBJ2-2, reads GAGVSQSPSNKVTEKGKDVELRCDPISGHTALYWYRQSLGQGLEFLIYFQGNSAPDKSGLPSDRFSAERTGGSVSTLTIQRTQQEDSAVYLCASSPLALNTGELFFGEGSRLTVL.

The rearrangement joins TRBV7-2 to TRBJ2-4; a weak D match, TRBD1 (6 bases). The V end was cut by 5 bases, the J end by 5 bases, with 16 bases between. The CDR3 covers 15 residues. CDR1 and CDR2 (germline): SGHTA, FQGNSA. Here the CDR3 DNA reads TGTGCCAGCAGCCCGTCCATAGGACAGCAAAACATTCAGTACTTC. It yields the protein CASSPSIGQQNIQYF. Combining the CDR3 with reference TRBV7-2 and TRBJ2-4 gives the whole variable domain GAGVSQSPSNKVTEKGKDVELRCDPISGHTALYWYRQSLGQGLEFLIYFQGNSAPDKSGLPSDRFSAERTGGSVSTLTIQRTQQEDSAVYLCASSPSIGQQNIQYFGAGTRLSVL.

The rearrangement joins TRBV7-2 to TRBJ2-1; 9 nucleotides line up with TRBD2. The trim removed 5 bases at V and 4 bases at J, leaving 9 bases unmatched. Germline V CDR1 and CDR2: SGHTA, FQGNSA. The CDR3 is 16 residues long. The CDR3 loop reads CASSRTLAGLYNEQFF. In DNA, the CDR3 is TGTGCCAGCAGCCGTACACTAGCGGGCCTGTACAATGAGCAGTTCTTC. The variable domain in full, with the rest retrieved from reference TRBV7-2 and TRBJ2-1, is GAGVSQSPSNKVTEKGKDVELRCDPISGHTALYWYRQSLGQGLEFLIYFQGNSAPDKSGLPSDRFSAERTGGSVSTLTIQRTQQEDSAVYLCASSRTLAGLYNEQFFGPGTRLTVL.